The entry below gives a single T cell receptor (beta chain) sequence along with its context. Its antigen is as yet unknown. Losses at the gene ends were 2 bases for V and 6 bases for J; bases not matched to a gene: 7. CDR1 is MDHEN and CDR2 is SYDVKM in the germline V gene. The CDR3 contains 15 residues. The sample comes from a study of cytotoxic CD8 clonotypes in ibrutinib-treated CLL. Repertoires were generated with immunoSEQ multiplex PCR, while TCRdb's copy carries only in-frame clones and drops some. The sample records about 160,000 clones, roughly 86% being singletons. Regarding the study as a whole: In comparison with age-matched healthy donors, baseline clonality was higher and tracked circulating CD8+ T-cell counts.

This specimen was PBMCs, taken after 12 months of ibrutinib treatment. The sequence derives from a human donor with chronic lymphocytic leukemia. The chain is built from TRBV28 and TRBJ2-3; 8 bases line up with TRBD2. The CDR3 DNA is TGTGCCAGCAGTTTAGGGGGACTAGTGGCGGATACGCAGTATTTT. Encoded protein: CASSLGGLVADTQYF. The entire variable domain, with the rest obtained from reference TRBV28 and TRBJ2-3, is as follows: DVKVTQSSRYLVKRTGEKVFLECVQDMDHENMFWYRQDPGLGLRLIYFSYDVKMKEKGDIPEGYSVSREKKERFSLILESASTNQTSMYLCASSLGGLVADTQYFGPGTRLTVL.